The source of this TCR beta chain is a study of control samples from healthy donors and cancer patients. The CDR3 totals 19 residues. The germline V gene encodes CDR1 LNHNV and CDR2 YYDKDF (reference sequence). V dropped 1 base and J dropped 5; count of bases not matched to a gene: 14. Clones were sequenced by immunoSEQ multiplex PCR, and TCRdb holds only the in-frame ones, with some missing. This sample yields around 110,000 clones, of which 80% to 90% are seen a single time; approximately 1% belongs to the top ten. The sequencing sample was made of PBMCs. This TCR was recovered from a woman aged 45-59 years with colorectal cancer. The chain employs TRBV15 and TRBJ2-5; 12 nucleotides line up with TRBD1. The CDR3 DNA reads TGTGCCACCAGCAGAGGAATTTTGGGACAGGGGGCGCACTCGGAGACCCAGTACTTC. The encoded protein is CATSRGILGQGAHSETQYF.